This TCR beta chain was captured in a study of response to subunit inactivated influenza vaccine. This CDR3 region has 16 residues. CDR1 is DFQATT and CDR2 is SNEGSKA in the germline V gene (reference sequence). V was shortened by 6 bases and J by 0 bases, with 18 bases between the two germline ends. General study results and limits: Each seasonal influenza vaccination recruits few new T cells, the authors suggested.

MiXCR, run by TCRdb on the RT-PCR reads, gives a single entry per CDR3 protein. Here the sample spans 800,000 to 1,000,000 distinct CDR3 sequences, less than 25% being singletons. A word on this clonotype: The antigen remains unidentified.

The source was PBMCs from blood, collected 4 to 6 days after vaccination. This chain uses TRBV20-1 with TRBJ2-1; the D gene could be TRBD1 or TRBD2 (5 bases each). The sequence was collected from a man aged 50-59 years who received an inactivated influenza vaccine. Here the CDR3 DNA reads TGCAGTGCCCCTGTGTCCGGGGCGAACTCCTACAATGAGCAGTTCTTC. Translated: CSAPVSGANSYNEQFF.